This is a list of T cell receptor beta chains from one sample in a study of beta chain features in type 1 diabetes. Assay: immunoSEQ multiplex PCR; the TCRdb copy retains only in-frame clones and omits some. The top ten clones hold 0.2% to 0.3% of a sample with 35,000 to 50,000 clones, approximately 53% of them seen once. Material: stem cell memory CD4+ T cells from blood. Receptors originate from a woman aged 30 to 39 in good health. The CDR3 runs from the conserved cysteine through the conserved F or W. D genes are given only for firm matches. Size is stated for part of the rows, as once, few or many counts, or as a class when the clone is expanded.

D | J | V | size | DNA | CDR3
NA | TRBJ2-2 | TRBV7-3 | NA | TGTGCCAGCGTCCGGAGCAGGGTTACCGGGGAGCTGTTTTTT | CASVRSRVTGELFF
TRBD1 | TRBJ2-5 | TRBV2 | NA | TGTGCCAGCAGGAGGGACAGCCAAGAGACCCAGTACTTC | CASRRDSQETQYF
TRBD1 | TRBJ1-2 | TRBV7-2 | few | TGTGCCAGCAGCTTAGCCCCGGACAGGGACTGGGGCTACACCTTC | CASSLAPDRDWGYTF
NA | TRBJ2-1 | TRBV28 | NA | TGTGCCCACGTAGCGTTGGGGAGAACTGAGCAGTTCTTC | CAHVALGRTEQFF
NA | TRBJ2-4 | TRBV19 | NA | TGTGCCAGTAGTATAGACGACAGGGCCAAAAACATTCAGTACTTC | CASSIDDRAKNIQYF
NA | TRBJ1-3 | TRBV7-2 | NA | TGTGCCAGCAGCCTTACAGGGTTGGGAAACACCATATATTTT | CASSLTGLGNTIYF
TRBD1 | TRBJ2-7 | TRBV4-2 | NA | TGTGCCAGCAGCCAAGCTAGGGACAGAAACTACGAGCAGTACTTC | CASSQARDRNYEQYF
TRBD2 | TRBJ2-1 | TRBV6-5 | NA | TGTGCCAGCAGTTACGACTCAACTAGCGGGAGTCGGCAGTTCTTC | CASSYDSTSGSRQFF
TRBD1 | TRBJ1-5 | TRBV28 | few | TGTGCCAGCAGCCACGGGACAGGGGGTTGGAGCAATCAGCCCCAGCATTTT | CASSHGTGGWSNQPQHF
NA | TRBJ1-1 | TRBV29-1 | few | TGCAGCGTTGTTGGTCAACAGGGAAGCCCTGAAGCTTTCTTT | CSVVGQQGSPEAFF
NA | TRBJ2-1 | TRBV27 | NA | TGTGCCAGCAGTTTAAGGGGCAGGAGCTCCTACAATGAGCAGTTCTTC | CASSLRGRSSYNEQFF
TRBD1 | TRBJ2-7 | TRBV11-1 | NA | TGTGCCAGCAGCCCCAGGGGGCGCCGCTACGAGCAGTACTTC | CASSPRGRRYEQYF
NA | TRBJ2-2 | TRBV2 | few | TGTGCCAGCGACAAGCGGCTGGACACCGGGGAGCTGTTTTTT | CASDKRLDTGELFF
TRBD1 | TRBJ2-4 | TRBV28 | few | TGTGCCAGCAGAGACGCGGGACAGGGGAAGGGAAACATTCAGTACTTC | CASRDAGQGKGNIQYF
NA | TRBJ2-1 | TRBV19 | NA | TGTGCCAGTAGTATGACTAGCTCCTACAATGAGCAGTTCTTC | CASSMTSSYNEQFF
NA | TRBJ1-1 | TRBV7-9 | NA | TGTGCCAGCAGTCTATCTCTGAACACTGAAGCTTTCTTT | CASSLSLNTEAFF
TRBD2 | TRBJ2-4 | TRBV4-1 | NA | TGCGCCAGCAGCCAGGCGACTAGCGGGAGGGCCAAGACCAAAAACATTCAGTACTTC | CASSQATSGRAKTKNIQYF
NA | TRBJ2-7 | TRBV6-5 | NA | TGTGCCAGCAGTTACTCGGGGCAGGGGAGCCACGAGCAGTACTTC | CASSYSGQGSHEQYF
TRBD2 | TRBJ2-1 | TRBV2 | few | TGTGCCAGCAAACAGGCCCCGGGACTAGCGGGATTGGGTGAGCAGTTCTTC | CASKQAPGLAGLGEQFF
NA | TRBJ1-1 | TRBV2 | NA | TGTGCCTGCAGAGGGCAGGGAAAGGGGAACACTGAAGCTTTCTTT | CACRGQGKGNTEAFF
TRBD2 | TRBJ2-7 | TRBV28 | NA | TGTGCCAGCAGTCTTCAGGGACTACACTACGAGCAGTACTTC | CASSLQGLHYEQYF
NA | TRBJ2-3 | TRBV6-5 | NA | TGTGCCAGCAGTTACCGCGGGACTCCCGGGGATACGCAGTATTTT | CASSYRGTPGDTQYF
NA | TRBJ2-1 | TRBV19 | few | TGTGCCAGTAGTATCCAACTAGTTCCCTACAATGAGCAGTTCTTC | CASSIQLVPYNEQFF
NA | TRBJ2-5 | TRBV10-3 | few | TGTGCCATCAGTGTAGGACAAGGGGGTCAAGAGACCCAGTACTTC | CAISVGQGGQETQYF
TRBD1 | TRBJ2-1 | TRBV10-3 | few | TGTGCCATTTCTTTAACTGGACAGGGTCAGTTCTTC | CAISLTGQGQFF
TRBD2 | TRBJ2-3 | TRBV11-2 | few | TGTGCCAGCAGCTTAACGCTAGCGGGAGGGGCAGATACGCAGTATTTT | CASSLTLAGGADTQYF
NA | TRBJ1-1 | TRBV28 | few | TGTGCCAGCATCCGAGGGGGGGGTGGGGTAACTGAAGCTTTCTTT | CASIRGGGGVTEAFF
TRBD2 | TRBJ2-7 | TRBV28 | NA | TGTGCCAGCAGCCCACATAGCGGGAAAGACGAGCAGTACTTC | CASSPHSGKDEQYF
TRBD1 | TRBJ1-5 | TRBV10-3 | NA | TGTGCCATCAGTGGGGGGACAGGGGATAGTCAGCCCCAGCATTTT | CAISGGTGDSQPQHF
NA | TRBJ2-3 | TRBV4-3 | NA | TGCGCCAGCAGCCAAGATCGCGGCATCAGCACAGATACGCAGTATTTT | CASSQDRGISTDTQYF
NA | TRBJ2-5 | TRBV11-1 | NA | TGTGCCAGCAGCGCCTGGGGGGGCGTTTGGGGAGAGACCCAGTACTTC | CASSAWGGVWGETQYF
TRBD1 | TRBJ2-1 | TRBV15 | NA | TGTGCCACCAGCTCTAGGACAGGGAGGACTGAGCAGTTCTTC | CATSSRTGRTEQFF
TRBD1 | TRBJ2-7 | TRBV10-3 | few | TGTGCCATCAGGGAGACAGGGGGCCTTTCCGAGCAGTACTTC | CAIRETGGLSEQYF
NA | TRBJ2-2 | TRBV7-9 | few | TGTGCCAGCAGCTTAGTTACTACCCATTTGGGGGAGCTGTTTTTT | CASSLVTTHLGELFF
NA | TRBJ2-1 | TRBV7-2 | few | TGTGCCAGCAGCTACGCGGGGTTGTCCTACAATGAGCAGTTCTTC | CASSYAGLSYNEQFF
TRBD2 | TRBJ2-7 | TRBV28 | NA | TGTGCCAGCAGTTCCCCCGGGACTAGCGGGAGGGCGTGGGAGCAGTACTTC | CASSSPGTSGRAWEQYF
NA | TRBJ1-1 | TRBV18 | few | TGTGCCAGCTCACACGGACAGCTGAACACTGAAGCTTTCTTT | CASSHGQLNTEAFF
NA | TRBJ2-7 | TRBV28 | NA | TGTGCCAGCTCCCTAGGTTCGGACAGCTCCTACGAGCAGTACTTC | CASSLGSDSSYEQYF
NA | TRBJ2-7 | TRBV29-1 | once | TGCAGCGTTGAGACAGGAACCTACGAGCAGTACTTC | CSVETGTYEQYF
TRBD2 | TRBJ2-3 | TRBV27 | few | TGTGCCAGCAGTTTTGGGCGGGAGGGTCCCCAGTATTTT | CASSFGREGPQYF
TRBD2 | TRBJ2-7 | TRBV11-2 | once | TGTGCCAGCAGCTGGTCCCCTAGCGGGAGTTACGAGCAGTACTTC | CASSWSPSGSYEQYF
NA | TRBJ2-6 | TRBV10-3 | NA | TGTGCCATCATGGCCCCCTCTGGGGCCAACGTCCTGACTTTC | CAIMAPSGANVLTF
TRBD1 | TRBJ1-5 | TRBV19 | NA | TGTGCCAGTAGCACCGGGACAGGCCTCAATCAGCCCCAGCATTTT | CASSTGTGLNQPQHF
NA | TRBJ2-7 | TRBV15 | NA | TGTGCCACCAGCAGAGAGATGGGCAGAAACGGCTACGAGCAGTACTTC | CATSREMGRNGYEQYF
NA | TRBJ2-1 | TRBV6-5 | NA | TGTGCCAGCAGTATACAGGGTACCTCCTACAATGAGCAGTTCTTC | CASSIQGTSYNEQFF
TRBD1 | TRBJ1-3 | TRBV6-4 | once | TGTGCCAGCAGTGACTCGGGACAGGGGGCCTTATATTTT | CASSDSGQGALYF
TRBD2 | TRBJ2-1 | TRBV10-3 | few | TGTGCCATCACCGACGGACTAGCGGCAAATGAGCAGTTCTTC | CAITDGLAANEQFF
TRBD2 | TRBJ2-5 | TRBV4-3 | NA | TGCGCCAGCAGTCTAGCGGACCAAGAGACCCAGTACTTC | CASSLADQETQYF
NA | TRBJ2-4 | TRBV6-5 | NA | TGTGCCAGCAGACCCGGCGGGTCCAAAAACATTCAGTACTTC | CASRPGGSKNIQYF
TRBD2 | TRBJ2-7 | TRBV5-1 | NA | TGCGCCAGCACCCGATTAGCGGGAGGGCCAGGCGAGCAGTACTTC | CASTRLAGGPGEQYF
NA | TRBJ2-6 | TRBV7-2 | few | TGTGCCAGCAGCCGAAGAGCGGTGTCTGGGGCCAACGTCCTGACTTTC | CASSRRAVSGANVLTF
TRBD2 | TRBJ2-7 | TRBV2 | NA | TGTGCCAGCAGCACCGGGACTACCTACGAGCAGTACTTC | CASSTGTTYEQYF
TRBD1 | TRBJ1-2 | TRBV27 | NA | TGTGCCAGCAGTTACGGCAGGGGGGATGGCTACACCTTC | CASSYGRGDGYTF
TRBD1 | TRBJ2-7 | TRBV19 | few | TGTGCCAGTAGCCGAGGACAGGCCCTTGGGGACGAGCAGTACTTC | CASSRGQALGDEQYF
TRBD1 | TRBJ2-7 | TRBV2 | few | TGTGCCAGCAGTGAGGACAGGGCCTACGAGCAGTACTTC | CASSEDRAYEQYF
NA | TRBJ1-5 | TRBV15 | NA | TGTGCCACCAGCAGAGATATCGCGGGGGGCGGTCAGCCCCAGCATTTT | CATSRDIAGGGQPQHF
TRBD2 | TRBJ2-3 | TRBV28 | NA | TGTGCCAGCAGTTCAACGGCGGGGGTCAAAAGCACAGATACGCAGTATTTT | CASSSTAGVKSTDTQYF